These 9 T cell receptor beta chains were sequenced from one sample in a study of graft-versus-host responses after intestinal transplantation. The assay was immunoSEQ multiplex PCR, and TCRdb's table has in-frame clones only and misses some. This table has about 120,000 clones, around nine tenths appearing once. Their antigens remain unidentified. The material sequenced was unstimulated CD4+ T cells sorted from spleen or lymph node cells, taken before transplant. The receptors here all came from a human donor who was the organ donor for an intestinal transplant.

The rearrangement joins TRBV7-2 to TRBJ2-7; 8 bases map to TRBD2. The CDR3 covers 15 residues. V dropped 3 bases and J dropped 3; count of bases not matched to a gene: 7. Germline-derived CDR1 and CDR2 are SGHTA and FQGNSA. DNA for the CDR3: TGTGCCAGCAGCTTTCGGGAGGGCCCCTTCTACGAGCAGTACTTC. This translates into CASSFREGPFYEQYF.

This clone was counted a single time. The chain couples TRBV7-3 to TRBJ2-3; D is perhaps TRBD2 (5 bases). CDR1 SGHTA and CDR2 FQGTGA come from the germline V gene. Trimming took off 1 base at V and 8 bases at J, with 13 bases between the two ends. The CDR3 runs 14 residues. The CDR3 nucleotides are TGTGCCAGCAGCTTAAGGCCTATTGGAGGTACGCAGTATTTT. Protein sequence: CASSLRPIGGTQYF.

This clone has a single count. This chain links TRBV10-3 with TRBJ1-2; no clear D gene. Germline V gene lookup returns CDR1 ENHRY and CDR2 SYGVKD. V dropped 5 bases and J dropped 4 bases, with 11 bases sitting between them. The CDR3 has 13 amino acids. The DNA of the CDR3 is TGTGCCATCAGTACATGGGTGGGCTATGGCTACACCTTC. Residues: CAISTWVGYGYTF.

This chain links TRBV7-2 with TRBJ2-1; TRBD2 might be the D (6 bases). The CDR3 sequence is 15 residues long. With 4 bases removed from V and 4 bases from J, the gap between germline ends came to 14 bases. CDR1 and CDR2 from the germline V gene are SGHTA and FQGNSA. The CDR3 loop is CASSSWDFLYNEQFF. CDR3 nucleotides: TGTGCCAGCAGCTCCTGGGACTTTTTATACAATGAGCAGTTCTTC.

V and J are TRBV7-2 and TRBJ1-2, with D possibly TRBD1 on 5 matching bases. The CDR3 spans 14 residues. The ends were cut back, 2 bases at V and 4 bases at J, with 11 bases in the middle. Germline-derived CDR1 and CDR2 are SGHTA and FQGNSA. The CDR3 spells CASSLWGGIYGYTF. In DNA form, the CDR3 reads TGTGCCAGCAGCTTATGGGGGGGTATCTATGGCTACACCTTC.

This chain connects TRBV28 to TRBJ2-5, with D hard to call. The germline CDR1 and CDR2 sequences are MDHEN and SYDVKM. CDR3 length: 13 residues. V was trimmed by 3 bases and J by 3 bases, leaving 8 bases between them. Written as DNA, the CDR3 is TGTGCCAGCAGTTTTGTTAGCAAAGAGACCCAGTACTTC. Translation: CASSFVSKETQYF.

V gene TRBV30 combines with J gene TRBJ1-4, with D uncertain. V lost 0 bases, J lost 8 bases, and 13 bases lay in between. Germline V gives CDR1 GTSNPN, CDR2 SVGIG (reference sequence). The CDR3 runs 14 residues. As DNA, the CDR3 is TGTGCCTGGAGTGTACGGAGGGTTGGGGAAAAACTGTTTTTT. It specifies CAWSVRRVGEKLFF.

The J gene is TRBJ2-1, the V gene TRBV19; 8 bases map to TRBD2. This CDR3 spans 16 amino acids. After removal of 5 bases from V and 1 base from J, the junction contained 7 bases not matched to a gene. The germline gives CDR1 LNHDA, CDR2 SQIVND (reference sequence). CDR3 residues: CASSRTGLGSYNEQFF. Written as DNA, the CDR3 is TGTGCCAGTAGTCGGACGGGACTAGGGTCCTACAATGAGCAGTTCTTC.

This chain joins TRBV7-9 and TRBJ2-7, with D hard to call. This CDR3 has 13 amino acids. V lost 1 base and J lost 0, with 4 bases in between. Germline V gives CDR1 SEHNR, CDR2 FQNEAQ (reference sequence). CDR3 DNA sequence: TGTGCCAGCAGCTTAGGACACTCCTACGAGCAGTACTTC. It encodes CASSLGHSYEQYF. Drawing the rest from reference TRBV7-9 and TRBJ2-7, the complete variable domain is DTGVSQNPRHKITKRGQNVTFRCDPISEHNRLYWYRQTLGQGPEFLTYFQNEAQLEKSRLLSDRFSAERPKGSFSTLEIQRTEQGDSAMYLCASSLGHSYEQYFGPGTRLTVT.